Sequencing of this T cell receptor beta chain was carried out in a study of monozygotic twins with inflammatory bowel disease. Study results and caveats: Patients with IBD had less TCRbeta diversity (inverse Simpson) than their healthy co-twins.

As for this clonotype: Its antigen is unknown.

CDR1 is SQVTM and CDR2 is ANQGSEA in the germline V gene. The CDR3 spans 14 residues. TCR libraries were prepared from about 3.5 ug total RNA each. cDNA was produced in eight separate reactions per sample. TCRdb re-called the 5' RACE reads and catalogs CDR3 proteins one per entry, DNA excluded. The specimen's table records tens of thousands of distinct CDR3 sequences. The rearrangement joins TRBV29-1 to TRBJ1-2; the D call of TRBD1 rests on TCRdb alone, since no DNA is present to check it. Sequencing was carried out using blood. The TCR comes from a human donor with ulcerative colitis or Crohn's disease, or a healthy co-twin of an affected twin (not recorded which). The CDR3: CSARGHRDNYGYTF.